This T cell receptor (beta chain) was retrieved from a study of blood T cell repertoires in COVID-19. Study at large: From the United States, Italy and Spain came samples of acute and convalescent COVID-19. Sample material is recorded as cDNA or gDNA derived from T cells, B-cell-depleted T cells, or PBMCs.

The CDR3 covers 13 residues. Germline V CDR1 and CDR2: SGDLS, YYNGEE. V was trimmed by 0 bases and J by 9 bases, leaving 10 bases between them. Authors' processing steps: Amplification of reference gene primers provided the estimated nucleated cell counts. TCRdb's table, derived via immunoSEQ multiplex PCR, lists solely in-frame clones and lacks some. The V and J calls and clone size were taken over from that table, and D and trimming were inferred from the DNA. The sample consists of approximately 85,000 clones, 86% of them appearing once. The sample consisted of peripheral blood. The receptor was derived from a man aged 50-60 years with active or convalescent COVID-19. V and J are TRBV9 and TRBJ2-1, with a weak D call TRBD2 (5 bases). The CDR3 DNA reads TGTGCCAGCAGCGTAGCCCCCAGCGGTGAGCAGTTCTTC. Translating gives CASSVAPSGEQFF.